Sequencing of this T cell receptor beta chain was carried out in a study of CD8 T cells in Susac syndrome. This CDR3 spans 12 amino acids. In germline, CDR1 is MDHEN, CDR2 SYDVKM. V lost 5 bases and J lost 9, with 11 bases in between. Healthy donors served as the controls. They were matched for age and sex. The authors negatively isolated CD8+ and CD4+ T cells and FACS-enriched TEMRA cells. A quantity of about 0.5 to 1 ug RNA underwent reverse transcription using random hexamers. An immunoSEQ multiplex PCR amplified TCR beta CDR3 over 54 Vbeta and 13 Jbeta. TCRdb reprocessed the immunoSEQ multiplex PCR reads with MiXCR, giving one entry per CDR3 protein. The table lists about 110,000 distinct CDR3 sequences, 90% to 96% of them singletons.

The chain combines TRBV28 with TRBJ2-1, with a tentative D call TRBD2 (6 bases). The sample taken for sequencing was CD4+ T cells from PBMCs. This clonotype was obtained from a human donor in good health. CDR3 residues: CASSLRLVEQFF. The CDR3, as DNA: TGTGCCAGCAGTCTCCGACTAGTTGAGCAGTTCTTC.